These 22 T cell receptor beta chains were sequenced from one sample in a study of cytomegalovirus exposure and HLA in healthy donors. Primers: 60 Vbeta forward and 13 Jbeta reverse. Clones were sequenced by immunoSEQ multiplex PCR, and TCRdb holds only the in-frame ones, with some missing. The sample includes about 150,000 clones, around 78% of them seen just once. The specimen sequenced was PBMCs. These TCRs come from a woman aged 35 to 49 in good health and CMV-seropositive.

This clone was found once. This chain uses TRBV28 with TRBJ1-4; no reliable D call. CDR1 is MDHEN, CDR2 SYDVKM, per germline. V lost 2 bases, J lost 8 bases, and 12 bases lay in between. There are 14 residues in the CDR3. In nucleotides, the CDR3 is TGTGCCAGCAGTTTAGGAGGTGTCGGGGAAAAACTGTTTTTT. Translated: CASSLGGVGEKLFF.

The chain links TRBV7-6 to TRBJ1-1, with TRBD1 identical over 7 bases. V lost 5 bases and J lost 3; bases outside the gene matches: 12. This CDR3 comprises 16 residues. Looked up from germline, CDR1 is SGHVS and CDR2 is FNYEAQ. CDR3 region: CASSPSAGGLDTEAFF. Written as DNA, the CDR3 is TGTGCCAGCAGCCCTTCCGCAGGGGGATTGGACACTGAAGCTTTCTTT.

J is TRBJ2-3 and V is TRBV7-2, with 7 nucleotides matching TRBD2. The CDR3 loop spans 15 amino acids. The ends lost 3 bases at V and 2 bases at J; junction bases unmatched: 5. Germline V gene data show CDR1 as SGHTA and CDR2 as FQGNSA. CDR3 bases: TGTGCCAGCAGCTTGAAAGCGGGGAACACAGATACGCAGTATTTT. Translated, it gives CASSLKAGNTDTQYF.

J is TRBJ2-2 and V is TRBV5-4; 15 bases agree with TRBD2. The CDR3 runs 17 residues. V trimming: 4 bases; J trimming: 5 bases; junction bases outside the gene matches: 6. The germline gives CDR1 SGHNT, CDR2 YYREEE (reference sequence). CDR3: CASSGGTSGGRTGELFF. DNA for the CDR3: TGTGCCAGCAGCGGAGGGACTAGCGGGGGGAGGACCGGGGAGCTGTTTTTT.

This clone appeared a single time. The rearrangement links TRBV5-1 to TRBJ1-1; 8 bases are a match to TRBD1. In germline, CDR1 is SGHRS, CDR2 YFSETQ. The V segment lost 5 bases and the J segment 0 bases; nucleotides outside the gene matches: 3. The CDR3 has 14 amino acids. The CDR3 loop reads CASRVTGVNTEAFF. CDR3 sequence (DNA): TGCGCCAGCAGAGTGACAGGGGTGAACACTGAAGCTTTCTTT.

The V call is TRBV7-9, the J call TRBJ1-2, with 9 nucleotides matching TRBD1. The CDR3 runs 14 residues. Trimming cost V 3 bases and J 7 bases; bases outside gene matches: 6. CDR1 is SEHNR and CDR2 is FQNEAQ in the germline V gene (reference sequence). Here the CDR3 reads CASSFRQGVGGYTF. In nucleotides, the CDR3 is TGTGCCAGCAGCTTCAGACAGGGGGTCGGTGGCTACACCTTC.

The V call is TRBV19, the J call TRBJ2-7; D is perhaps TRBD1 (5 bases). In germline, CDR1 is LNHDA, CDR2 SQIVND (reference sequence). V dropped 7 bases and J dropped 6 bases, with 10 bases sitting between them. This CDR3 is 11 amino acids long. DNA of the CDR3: TGTGCCAGTAAAGGGGAAAGCGAGCAGTACTTC. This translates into CASKGESEQYF.

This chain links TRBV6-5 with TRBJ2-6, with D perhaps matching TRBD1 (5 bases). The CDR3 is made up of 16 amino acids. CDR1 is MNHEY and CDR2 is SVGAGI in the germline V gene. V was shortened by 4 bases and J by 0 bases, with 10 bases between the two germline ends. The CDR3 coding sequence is TGTGCCAGCAGTTCGGACATCAGCTCTGGGGCCAACGTCCTGACTTTC. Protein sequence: CASSSDISSGANVLTF.

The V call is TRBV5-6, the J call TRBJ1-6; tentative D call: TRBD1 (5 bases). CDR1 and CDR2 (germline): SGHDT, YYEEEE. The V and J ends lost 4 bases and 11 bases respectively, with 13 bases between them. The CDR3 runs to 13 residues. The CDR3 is CASSGGQGAPLHF. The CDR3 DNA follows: TGTGCCAGCAGCGGAGGGCAGGGCGCACCCCTCCACTTT. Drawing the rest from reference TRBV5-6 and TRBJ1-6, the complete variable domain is DAGVTQSPTHLIKTRGQQVTLRCSPKSGHDTVSWYQQALGQGPQFIFQYYEEEERQRGNFPDRFSGHQFPNYSSELNVNALLLGDSALYLCASSGGQGAPLHFGNGTRLTVT.

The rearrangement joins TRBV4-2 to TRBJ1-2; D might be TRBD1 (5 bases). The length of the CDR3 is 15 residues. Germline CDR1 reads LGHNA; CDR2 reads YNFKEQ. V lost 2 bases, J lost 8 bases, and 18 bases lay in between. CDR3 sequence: CASSQNLQGGRGYTF. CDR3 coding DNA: TGTGCCAGCAGCCAAAATTTGCAGGGAGGACGGGGCTACACCTTC.

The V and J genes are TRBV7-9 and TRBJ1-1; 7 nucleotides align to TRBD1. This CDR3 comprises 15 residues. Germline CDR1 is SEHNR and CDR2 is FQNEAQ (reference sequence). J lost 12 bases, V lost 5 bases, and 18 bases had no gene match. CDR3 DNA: TGTGCCAGCAGCGCGGGAACAGGGGACTGGACTGTTTCTTTCTTT. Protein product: CASSAGTGDWTVSFF.

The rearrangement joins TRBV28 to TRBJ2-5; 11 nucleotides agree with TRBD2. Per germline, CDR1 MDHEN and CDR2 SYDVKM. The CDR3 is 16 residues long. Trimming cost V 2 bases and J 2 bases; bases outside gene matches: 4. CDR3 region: CASSLVTSGTQETQYF. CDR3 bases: TGTGCCAGCAGTTTAGTGACTAGCGGGACGCAAGAGACCCAGTACTTC.

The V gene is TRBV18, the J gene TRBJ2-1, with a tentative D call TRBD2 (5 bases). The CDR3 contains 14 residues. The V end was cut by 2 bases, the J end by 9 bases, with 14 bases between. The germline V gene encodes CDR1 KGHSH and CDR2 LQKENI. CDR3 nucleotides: TGTGCCAGCTCACCAACTGACATACGGGGTGAGCAGTTCTTC. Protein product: CASSPTDIRGEQFF.

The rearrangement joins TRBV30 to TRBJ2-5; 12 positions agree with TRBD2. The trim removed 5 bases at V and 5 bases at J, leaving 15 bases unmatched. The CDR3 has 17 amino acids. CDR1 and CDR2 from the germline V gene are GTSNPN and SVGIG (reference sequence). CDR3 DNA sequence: TGTGCCTGGTCTTCGGGAACCGGGACTAGCGGGTCGGAGACCCAGTACTTC. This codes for CAWSSGTGTSGSETQYF.

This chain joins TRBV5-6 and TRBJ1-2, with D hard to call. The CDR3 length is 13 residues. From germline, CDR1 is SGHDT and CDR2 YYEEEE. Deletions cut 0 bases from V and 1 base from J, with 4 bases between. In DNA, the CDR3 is TGTGCCAGCAGCTTGGTAGTTAACTATGGCTACACCTTC. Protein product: CASSLVVNYGYTF.

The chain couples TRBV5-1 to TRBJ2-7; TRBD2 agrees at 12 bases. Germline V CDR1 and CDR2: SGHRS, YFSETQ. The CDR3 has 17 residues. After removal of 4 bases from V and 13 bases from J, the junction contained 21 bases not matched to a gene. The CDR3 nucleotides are TGCGCCAGCAGCCCGACCTTTTCCGAGACTAGCGGGGGACAGGGTTACTTC. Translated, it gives CASSPTFSETSGGQGYF.

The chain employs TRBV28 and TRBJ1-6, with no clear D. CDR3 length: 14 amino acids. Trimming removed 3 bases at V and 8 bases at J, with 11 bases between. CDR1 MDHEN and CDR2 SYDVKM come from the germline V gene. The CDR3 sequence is CASSLARGDSPLHF. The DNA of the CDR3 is TGTGCCAGCAGTTTGGCCAGAGGAGATTCACCCCTCCACTTT.

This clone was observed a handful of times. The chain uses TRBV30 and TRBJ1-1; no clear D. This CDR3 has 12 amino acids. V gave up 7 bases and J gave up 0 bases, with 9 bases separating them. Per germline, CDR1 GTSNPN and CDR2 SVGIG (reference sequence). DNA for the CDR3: TGTGCCTTGGACTTCCTGAACACTGAAGCTTTCTTT. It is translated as CALDFLNTEAFF.

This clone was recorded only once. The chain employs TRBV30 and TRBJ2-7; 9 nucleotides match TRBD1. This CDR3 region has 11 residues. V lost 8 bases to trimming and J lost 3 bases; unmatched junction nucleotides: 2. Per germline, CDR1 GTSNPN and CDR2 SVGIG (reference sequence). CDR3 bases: TGTGCCAGGGGACAGGGCTACGAGCAGTACTTC. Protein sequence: CARGQGYEQYF.

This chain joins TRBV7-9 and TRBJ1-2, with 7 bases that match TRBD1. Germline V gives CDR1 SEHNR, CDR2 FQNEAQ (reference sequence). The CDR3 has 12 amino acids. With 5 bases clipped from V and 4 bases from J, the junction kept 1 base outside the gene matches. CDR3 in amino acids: CASSRDSYGYTF. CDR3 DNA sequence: TGTGCCAGCAGCCGGGACAGCTATGGCTACACCTTC.

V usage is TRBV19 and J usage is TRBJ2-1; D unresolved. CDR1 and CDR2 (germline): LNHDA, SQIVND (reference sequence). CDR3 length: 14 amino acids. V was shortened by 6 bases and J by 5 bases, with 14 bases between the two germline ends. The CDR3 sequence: CASSRGTQNNEQFF. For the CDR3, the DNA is TGTGCCAGTAGCCGCGGTACACAAAACAATGAGCAGTTCTTC.

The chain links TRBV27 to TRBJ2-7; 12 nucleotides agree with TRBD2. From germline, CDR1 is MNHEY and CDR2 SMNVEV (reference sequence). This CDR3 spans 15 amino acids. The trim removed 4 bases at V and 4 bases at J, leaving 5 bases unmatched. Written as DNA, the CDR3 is TGTGCCAGCAGTTACACTAGCGGGGGGTGGTACGAGCAGTACTTC. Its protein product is CASSYTSGGWYEQYF.